This entry lists 26 T cell receptor beta chains sequenced from one sample in a study of cytomegalovirus exposure and HLA in healthy donors listed by TCRdb under 2017. Libraries were prepared through the immunoSEQ multiplex PCR assay. For the multiplex PCR, a mixture combining 60 forward primers for TCR Vbeta segments and 13 reverse primers for TCR Jbeta segments was used. TCRdb holds this immuneACCESS table with in-frame rearrangements only. Some clones are missing; in checked studies, unresolved V genes explain under half, and the rest has no known cause. The sample has around 120,000 clones on record, around 84% of them singletons. The top ten clonotypes cover 3% to 4% of the sample. The sequenced sample consisted of PBMCs. These receptors all come from a woman under 40 in good health and CMV-seropositive.

J is TRBJ1-2 and V is TRBV4-1; TRBD1 matches 9 bases. With 2 bases clipped from V and 5 bases from J, the junction kept 9 bases outside the gene matches. The CDR3 consists of 16 residues. CDR1 and CDR2 from the germline V gene are MGHRA and YSYEKL. This CDR3 reads CASSQIRDRDGYGYTF. CDR3 in DNA: TGCGCCAGCAGCCAAATCCGGGACAGGGATGGGTATGGCTACACCTTC.

This chain links TRBV5-1 with TRBJ1-4; D call uncertain. The germline CDR1 and CDR2 sequences are SGHRS and YFSETQ. The CDR3 totals 14 residues. Deletions cut 4 bases from V and 0 bases from J, with 7 bases between. CDR3 amino acids: CASSVQPTNEKLFF. The CDR3 DNA reads TGCGCCAGCAGCGTACAGCCAACTAATGAAAAACTGTTTTTT.

V gene TRBV29-1 combines with J gene TRBJ2-5; tentatively, D is TRBD1 (5 bases). Germline CDR1 and CDR2: SQVTM and ANQGSEA. V lost 4 bases and J 5 bases, leaving 17 bases between the germline ends. CDR3 length: 14 residues. CDR3 in DNA: TGCAGCGTTGTCGGCAGGGAAGATGGGGAGACCCAGTACTTC. Its translation: CSVVGREDGETQYF.

This clone was detected only a few times. The same CDR3 also results from other DNA sequences found in this sample. This chain joins TRBV29-1 and TRBJ1-2, with D unclear. The CDR3 spans 12 residues. Germline V gene sequence: CDR1 SQVTM, CDR2 ANQGSEA. The V gene lost 2 bases and the J gene lost 2 bases, with 6 bases spanning the gap. The CDR3 reads CSVETENYGYTF. As DNA, the CDR3 is TGCAGCGTTGAAACGGAGAACTATGGCTACACCTTC.

This chain links TRBV5-6 with TRBJ2-1; TRBD2 matches 9 bases. This CDR3 comprises 15 residues. CDR1 SGHDT and CDR2 YYEEEE come from the germline V gene. V gave up 4 bases and J gave up 5 bases; unmatched junction bases: 7. The CDR3 coding sequence is TGTGCCAGCAGCCCCGGACTAGCGCTAAACAATGAGCAGTTCTTC. It translates to CASSPGLALNNEQFF.

The V and J genes are TRBV4-2 and TRBJ2-5, with unresolved D. Trimming removed 4 bases at V and 5 bases at J, with 14 bases between. Germline V gene data show CDR1 as LGHNA and CDR2 as YNFKEQ. The CDR3 extends over 14 amino acids. The CDR3, as DNA: TGTGCCAGCAGCCCCTCTGGTAGCCTGGAGACCCAGTACTTC. Its protein product is CASSPSGSLETQYF.

The V and J genes are TRBV5-4 and TRBJ1-2, with TRBD1 matching 9 bases. Per germline, CDR1 SGHNT and CDR2 YYREEE (reference sequence). The CDR3 runs 18 residues. Trimming removed 4 bases from V and 4 bases from J; junction bases left unmatched: 17. The CDR3 DNA reads as TGTGCCAGCAGCCCCGGGACAGGGATTGCCTCTCTGGGCTATGGCTACACCTTC. It specifies CASSPGTGIASLGYGYTF.

The chain combines TRBV11-3 with TRBJ2-1, with no clear D. Germline-derived CDR1 and CDR2 are SGHNT and YENEEA. The V end was cut by 2 bases, the J end by 8 bases, with 10 bases between. The CDR3 loop spans 13 amino acids. This chain's CDR3 is CASSLPPSDEQFF. The CDR3 coding sequence is TGTGCCAGCAGCTTACCACCAAGCGATGAGCAGTTCTTC.

The CDR3 nucleotides are TGTGCCAGTAGTCTCCGGACAGGTGACGAGCAGTACTTC. This translates into CASSLRTGDEQYF. The chain carries TRBV19 and TRBJ2-5, with 7 bases matching TRBD1. The DNA matches TRBJ2-7 better at its end, which makes the J call doubtful. CDR3 length: 13 residues. Looked up from germline, CDR1 is LNHDA and CDR2 is SQIVND (reference sequence).

The chain links TRBV4-1 to TRBJ1-3, with 7 bases aligning to TRBD1. CDR3 size: 17 residues. With 1 base clipped from V and 4 bases from J, the junction kept 10 bases outside the gene matches. The germline V gene encodes CDR1 MGHRA and CDR2 YSYEKL. The CDR3 region has the DNA TGCGCCAGCAGCCAAGGGGGGAAGGGGGCGGGGGGAAACACCATATATTTT. It codes for CASSQGGKGAGGNTIYF.

This chain links TRBV19 with TRBJ2-1; TRBD2 aligns across 7 bases. Germline V gives CDR1 LNHDA, CDR2 SQIVND (reference sequence). The CDR3 runs 14 residues. The ends lost 5 bases at V and 8 bases at J; junction bases unmatched: 9. CDR3 protein: CASSSSGVRDEQFF. The CDR3 DNA reads TGTGCCAGTAGTTCCAGCGGGGTGCGGGATGAGCAGTTCTTC.

This sequence joins TRBV9 and TRBJ1-2; D is ambiguous. This CDR3 comprises 13 residues. Trimming took off 3 bases at V and 2 bases at J, with 8 bases between the two ends. CDR1 and CDR2 (germline): SGDLS, YYNGEE. This chain's CDR3 is CASSGSVNYGYTF. Written as DNA, the CDR3 is TGTGCCAGCAGCGGATCGGTAAACTATGGCTACACCTTC.

The V gene is TRBV7-9, the J gene TRBJ1-2, with D maybe TRBD1 (5 bases). Between the trimmed V and J ends, which lost 3 bases and 1 base, there was a span of 18 bases. Per germline, CDR1 SEHNR and CDR2 FQNEAQ (reference sequence). This CDR3 contains 17 residues. The CDR3 bases are TGTGCCAGCAGCTTGGTGGGGGGGGAAGAACGTAACTATGGCTACACCTTC. This codes for CASSLVGGEERNYGYTF. Complete variable domain (other parts from reference TRBV7-9 and TRBJ1-2): DTGVSQNPRHKITKRGQNVTFRCDPISEHNRLYWYRQTLGQGPEFLTYFQNEAQLEKSRLLSDRFSAERPKGSFSTLEIQRTEQGDSAMYLCASSLVGGEERNYGYTFGSGTRLTVV.

This clone was detected only a few times. The chain employs TRBV28 and TRBJ1-6; TRBD1 might be the D (5 bases). Trimming removed 2 bases from V and 10 bases from J, with 12 bases in between. The CDR3 has 14 amino acids. Germline V gene lookup returns CDR1 MDHEN and CDR2 SYDVKM. In nucleotides, the CDR3 is TGTGCCAGCAGTTTAAATCGAAGGGGATCACCCCTCCACTTT. This gives the protein CASSLNRRGSPLHF.

The sample holds one count of this clone. The chain has TRBV7-2 and TRBJ2-5; 11 nucleotides agree with TRBD2. CDR3 size: 14 residues. Trimming removed 5 bases from V and 5 bases from J; junction bases left unmatched: 4. Per germline, CDR1 SGHTA and CDR2 FQGNSA. The CDR3 loop reads CASSGSGGAETQYF. The CDR3 region has the DNA TGTGCCAGCAGCGGTAGCGGGGGGGCTGAGACCCAGTACTTC.

This clone occurred a few times. The V and J genes are TRBV9 and TRBJ1-6; no definite D call. Germline CDR1 is SGDLS and CDR2 is YYNGEE. V lost 3 bases to trimming and J lost 0 bases, with 7 bases between them. The CDR3 is made up of 15 amino acids. The CDR3 nucleotides are TGTGCCAGCAGCGAAGCAGGCTCCTATAATTCACCCCTCCACTTT. Its protein product is CASSEAGSYNSPLHF.

This chain connects TRBV4-2 to TRBJ2-3; D perhaps matches TRBD2 (7 bases). The CDR3 runs to 17 residues. Trimming pared 4 bases from V and 1 base from J, leaving 18 bases between. Per germline, CDR1 LGHNA and CDR2 YNFKEQ. This CDR3 is CASSRLRGKGGTDTQYF. In DNA form, the CDR3 reads TGTGCCAGCAGCCGGTTGCGGGGGAAGGGGGGCACAGATACGCAGTATTTT.

The rearrangement joins TRBV2 to TRBJ2-1, with 8 nucleotides matching TRBD2. The CDR3 is 15 amino acids. V lost 6 bases and J lost 4; bases outside the gene matches: 8. Per germline, CDR1 SNHLY and CDR2 FYNNEI. CDR3 residues: CASRTGREVYNEQFF. The CDR3 DNA reads TGTGCCAGCAGGACCGGGAGGGAGGTGTACAATGAGCAGTTCTTC.

The chain joins TRBV5-1 to TRBJ2-3, with 7 bases identical to TRBD2. The CDR3 is 13 amino acids. The V gene's germline CDR1 is SGHRS and CDR2 YFSETQ. Trimming at V came to 2 bases and at J to 5 bases, leaving 2 bases not matched to a gene. CDR3 nucleotide sequence: TGCGCCAGCAGCTTTGCGGGGGAAGATACGCAGTATTTT. It codes for CASSFAGEDTQYF.

The J gene is TRBJ1-6, the V gene TRBV2, with D hard to call. The CDR3 runs to 16 residues. From germline, CDR1 is SNHLY and CDR2 FYNNEI. V lost 4 bases to trimming and J lost 0 bases, with 10 bases between them. Written as DNA, the CDR3 is TGTGCCAGCAGTGGGAAAAGGAGCTCCTATAATTCACCCCTCCACTTT. This encodes CASSGKRSSYNSPLHF. The full variable domain, completed using reference TRBV2 and TRBJ1-6, is EPEVTQTPSHQVTQMGQEVILRCVPISNHLYFYWYRQILGQKVEFLVSFYNNEISEKSEIFDDQFSVERPDGSNFTLKIRSTKLEDSAMYFCASSGKRSSYNSPLHFGNGTRLTVT.

The chain couples TRBV4-2 to TRBJ1-5; 7 bases fit TRBD1. The CDR3 has 15 residues. CDR1 and CDR2 from the germline V gene are LGHNA and YNFKEQ. V was clipped by 0 bases and J by 6 bases; unmatched bases: 5. CDR3 loop: CASSQEGQSTQPQHF. DNA for the CDR3: TGTGCCAGCAGCCAAGAGGGACAGTCAACTCAGCCCCAGCATTTT.

This chain uses TRBV5-1 with TRBJ2-3; D perhaps matches TRBD2 (5 bases). CDR1 and CDR2 (germline): SGHRS, YFSETQ. Trimming took 5 bases from V and 2 from J, leaving 9 bases between them. This CDR3 comprises 13 residues. For the CDR3, the DNA is TGCGCCAGCAGTCCCGGGAACACAGATACGCAGTATTTT. Translation: CASSPGNTDTQYF.

V and J are TRBV4-1 and TRBJ2-1; 8 bases are shared with TRBD2. J lost 0 bases, V lost 1 base, and 8 bases had no gene match. CDR3 length equals 18 residues. The germline CDR1 and CDR2 sequences are MGHRA and YSYEKL. CDR3 DNA: TGCGCCAGCAGCCAAGGCCGGGGCGGGGGGAGCTCCTACAATGAGCAGTTCTTC. This encodes CASSQGRGGGSSYNEQFF.

The chain has TRBV5-4 and TRBJ2-3; TRBD2 agrees at 9 bases. Germline V CDR1 and CDR2: SGHNT, YYREEE (reference sequence). CDR3 length: 18 residues. The V gene end was trimmed by 2 bases and the J gene end by 0 bases; junction bases not matched to a gene: 10. This chain's CDR3 is CASSFFASGITSTDTQYF. The CDR3 DNA reads as TGTGCCAGCAGCTTCTTTGCTAGCGGGATCACTAGCACAGATACGCAGTATTTT.

The chain couples TRBV6-6 to TRBJ2-2; the match to TRBD2 covers 9 bases. The V gene end was trimmed by 7 bases and the J gene end by 7 bases; junction bases not matched to a gene: 10. Germline V gene sequence: CDR1 MNHNY, CDR2 SVGAGI (reference sequence). This CDR3 is 15 amino acids long. CDR3 sequence: CASKNSGGPGGELFF. As DNA, the CDR3 is TGTGCCAGCAAAAATAGCGGGGGACCGGGCGGGGAGCTGTTTTTT.

CDR3 sequence: CASSQDRAGYTF. For the CDR3, the DNA is TGCGCCAGCAGCCAAGACAGGGCGGGGTACACCTTC. The chain joins TRBV5-1 to TRBJ1-2, with TRBD1 matching 7 bases. The CDR3 contains 12 residues. V lost 4 bases to trimming and J lost 11 bases; unmatched junction nucleotides: 8. In germline, CDR1 is SGHRS, CDR2 YFSETQ. Together with reference TRBV5-1 and TRBJ1-2, the CDR3 gives the full variable domain: KAGVTQTPRYLIKTRGQQVTLSCSPISGHRSVSWYQQTPGQGLQFLFEYFSETQRNKGNFPGRFSGRQFSNSRSEMNVSTLELGDSALYLCASSQDRAGYTFGSGTRLTVV.